This paragraph covers one TCR beta chain sequence. After removal of 7 bases from V and 2 bases from J, the junction contained 4 bases not matched to a gene. CDR1 and CDR2 from the germline V gene are MNHEY and SMNVEV (reference sequence). The CDR3 is made up of 16 amino acids. The sample originates from a study of T cell changes during pregnancy in multiple sclerosis. Sequencing used immunoSEQ multiplex PCR; TCRdb keeps in-frame clones, though not all of them. The repertoire holds about 30,000 clones, with approximately 91% as singletons. The TCR originated in a female donor in good health, enrolled as a control in a pregnancy study. Sequences were derived from peripheral blood, sampled in the second trimester of pregnancy. This sequence joins TRBV27 and TRBJ2-2; 13 nucleotides line up with TRBD2. The CDR3 spells CASNGLAGVNTGELFF. The CDR3 nucleotides are TGTGCCAGCAACGGACTAGCGGGAGTCAACACCGGGGAGCTGTTTTTT.